The 27 T cell receptor beta chains below all came from one sample that was sequenced in a study of T cell responses to AZD1222 COVID-19 vaccine. Method: immunoSEQ multiplex PCR; TCRdb's copy keeps in-frame clones and lacks some. The table includes about 120,000 clones, approximately 94% detected once. This specimen was peripheral blood, taken 28 days after the second AZD1222 dose. The source is an adult who received the AZD1222 COVID-19 vaccine.

V and J are TRBV12-5 and TRBJ1-2, with D uncertain. The V and J ends lost 0 bases and 8 bases respectively, with 16 bases between them. CDR3 length: 15 residues. Germline V CDR1 and CDR2: LGHNT, FRNRAP. The CDR3 region has the DNA TGTGCTAGTGGTTTGGTAACCCAAGGACCCCGGGGCTACACCTTC. This sequence encodes CASGLVTQGPRGYTF.

The rearrangement links TRBV10-1 to TRBJ1-2; 7 bases line up with TRBD1. The CDR3 extends over 13 amino acids. V dropped 6 bases and J dropped 9; count of bases not matched to a gene: 10. Per the germline V gene, CDR1 is WNHNN and CDR2 is SYGVQD (reference sequence). CDR3 region: CASRRGRVGCYTF. The CDR3, as DNA: TGCGCCAGCAGGAGGGGGCGCGTGGGTTGCTACACCTTC.

This chain connects TRBV2 to TRBJ1-2, with 7 bases identical to TRBD1. Germline V lookup: CDR1 SNHLY, CDR2 FYNNEI. The V and J ends lost 6 bases and 2 bases, in that order; junction bases with no gene match: 9. CDR3 size: 15 residues. The CDR3 protein is CASRVQGRDNYGYTF. CDR3 coding DNA: TGTGCCAGCAGAGTACAGGGGAGGGACAACTATGGCTACACCTTC.

The chain uses TRBV29-1 and TRBJ2-1; no clear D gene. Deletions cut 7 bases from V and 0 bases from J, with 13 bases between. CDR1 is SQVTM and CDR2 is ANQGSEA in the germline V gene. This CDR3 spans 14 amino acids. The CDR3 sequence: CSAAKSLSYNEQFF. The CDR3 nucleotides are TGCAGCGCCGCCAAAAGTCTCTCCTACAATGAGCAGTTCTTC.

The chain couples TRBV21-1 to TRBJ1-2. TRBV21-1 is shown as a pseudogene. The CDR3 is 13 residues long. In DNA form, the CDR3 reads TGTGCCAGCAGGTCGAAAGAGTACTATGGCTACACCTTC. The encoded protein is CASRSKEYYGYTF.

The chain joins TRBV7-9 to TRBJ1-1; no clear D. The CDR3 spans 14 residues. V dropped 1 base and J dropped 4 bases, with 10 bases sitting between them. The germline gives CDR1 SEHNR, CDR2 FQNEAQ (reference sequence). CDR3 protein: CASSLEVIGTEAFF. For the CDR3, the DNA is TGTGCCAGCAGCTTAGAGGTCATAGGCACTGAAGCTTTCTTT.

V and J are TRBV20-1 and TRBJ2-5; D assignment may be TRBD1 or TRBD2 (5 bases each). CDR3 length: 13 residues. Germline loops: CDR1 DFQATT, CDR2 SNEGSKA (reference sequence). The V gene lost 3 bases and the J gene lost 5 bases, with 13 bases spanning the gap. This CDR3 reads CSASRDVVETQYF. The CDR3 region has the DNA TGCAGTGCTAGTCGGGACGTTGTGGAGACCCAGTACTTC.

The V and J genes are TRBV6-5 and TRBJ2-7; the match to TRBD1 covers 9 bases. Looked up from germline, CDR1 is MNHEY and CDR2 is SVGAGI. The CDR3 is 15 amino acids. J gave up 3 bases and V 4 bases, and 7 bases lay outside the gene matches. The CDR3 here is CASSSPGQGVYEQYF. The CDR3 nucleotides are TGTGCCAGCAGTTCTCCGGGACAGGGAGTCTACGAGCAGTACTTC.

This clone was seen a few times. The V and J genes are TRBV5-6 and TRBJ2-7; TRBD2 is a possible D gene (6 bases). CDR1 and CDR2 from the germline V gene are SGHDT and YYEEEE. The CDR3 length is 12 residues. The V and J ends lost 2 bases and 5 bases respectively, with 8 bases between them. CDR3 region: CASSFSSDEQYF. For the CDR3, the DNA is TGTGCCAGCAGCTTCTCTAGCGACGAGCAGTACTTC.

V gene TRBV3-1 (or the pseudogene TRBV3-2) combines with J gene TRBJ2-7; D not certain. The CDR3 length is 14 residues. The V end lost 3 bases, the J end lost 3 bases, and 12 bases lay between the germline ends. Germline V lookup: CDR1 LGHDT, CDR2 YNNKEL (reference sequence). DNA for the CDR3: TGTGCCAGCAGCCAGGTATCGTGCTTCTACGAGCAGTACTTC. This gives the protein CASSQVSCFYEQYF.

The table lists this clone with a few counts. The gene calls are TRBV7-9 and TRBJ2-3, with 7 bases lining up with TRBD1. CDR1 SEHNR and CDR2 FQNEAQ come from the germline V gene (reference sequence). The CDR3 consists of 13 residues. V lost 5 bases and J lost 4; bases outside the gene matches: 3. In nucleotides, the CDR3 is TGTGCCAGCAGCCCTAGGGGGCCAGATACGCAGTATTTT. Encoded protein: CASSPRGPDTQYF.

This clone has just one count. The chain joins TRBV30 to TRBJ1-6; the D gene is possibly TRBD1 (5 bases). CDR1 GTSNPN and CDR2 SVGIG come from the germline V gene (reference sequence). V was shortened by 0 bases and J by 7 bases, with 7 bases between the two germline ends. This CDR3 has 13 amino acids. CDR3 sequence reads: CAWSVNRNSPLHF. Written as DNA, the CDR3 is TGTGCCTGGAGTGTAAACAGGAATTCACCCCTCCACTTT.

The rearrangement joins TRBV30 to TRBJ2-1; D is uncertain. CDR3 length: 12 residues. From germline, CDR1 is GTSNPN and CDR2 SVGIG (reference sequence). With 0 bases removed from V and 7 bases from J, the gap between germline ends came to 7 bases. CDR3 region: CAWSVLGNEQFF. The CDR3 coding sequence is TGTGCCTGGAGTGTACTTGGAAATGAGCAGTTCTTC.

This chain connects TRBV30 to TRBJ1-5; D might be TRBD1 (5 bases). Trimming stripped 4 bases from V and 2 bases from J, with 12 bases between. The CDR3 is made up of 14 amino acids. Germline V gives CDR1 GTSNPN, CDR2 SVGIG (reference sequence). DNA of the CDR3: TGTGCCTGGAATTCTCAGGGAGGCAATCAGCCCCAGCATTTT. This translates into CAWNSQGGNQPQHF.

The rearrangement joins TRBV10-3 to TRBJ2-7; maybe TRBD2 (6 bases). CDR3 size: 13 residues. V was trimmed by 11 bases and J by 5 bases, leaving 19 bases between them. CDR1 ENHRY and CDR2 SYGVKD come from the germline V gene. In DNA, the CDR3 is TGTGCCGGCTCGGGAGAAGGGTTCGACGAGCAGTACTTC. The encoded protein is CAGSGEGFDEQYF.

The chain uses TRBV21-1 and TRBJ2-5; the D segment call TRBD1 is taken from the table without a DNA check. TRBV21-1 constitutes a pseudogene. This CDR3 spans 14 amino acids. Written as DNA, the CDR3 is TGTGCCAGGGGGGAAAACAGGGGGCTTGAGACCCAGTACTTC. This gives the protein CARGENRGLETQYF.

The gene calls are TRBV18 and TRBJ2-1, with D possibly matching TRBD2 (6 bases). Germline lookup yields CDR1 KGHSH and CDR2 LQKENI. The CDR3 sequence is 15 residues long. Trimming removed 2 bases at V and 10 bases at J, with 18 bases between. CDR3 in DNA: TGTGCCAGCTCACCAGCCCGGGGGTTCCCGGGGGAGCAGTTCTTC. It encodes CASSPARGFPGEQFF. The whole variable domain, filled in from reference TRBV18 and TRBJ2-1, reads NAGVMQNPRHLVRRRGQEARLRCSPMKGHSHVYWYRQLPEEGLKFMVYLQKENIIDESGMPKERFSAEFPKEGPSILRIQQVVRGDSAAYFCASSPARGFPGEQFFGPGTRLTVL.

The chain joins TRBV4-3 to TRBJ2-5, with D possibly TRBD2 on 7 matching bases. The CDR3 contains 14 residues. Trimming left V 1 base short and J 5 bases short, with 11 bases between. Germline loops: CDR1 LGHNA, CDR2 YSLEER. In DNA form, the CDR3 reads TGCGCCAGCAGCCAAGGAAGGGGGGGGGAGACCCAGTACTTC. Amino acid sequence: CASSQGRGGETQYF.

The rearrangement uses TRBV12-3 or TRBV12-4 and TRBJ2-1, with D possibly TRBD2 on 5 matching bases. The CDR3 has 13 residues. Trimming shortened V by 2 bases and J by 15 bases, and 17 bases separated the two germline ends. DNA for the CDR3: TGTGCCAGCAGTTTACCGCGAGGGCTGGGATTGTTCTTC. Its translation: CASSLPRGLGLFF.

The table lists this clone with a count of one. This sequence joins TRBV5-1 and TRBJ2-1, with TRBD2 matching 7 bases. The CDR3 runs 15 residues. Looked up from germline, CDR1 is SGHRS and CDR2 is YFSETQ. After removal of 5 bases from V and 4 bases from J, the junction contained 9 bases not matched to a gene. The CDR3 DNA follows: TGCGCCAGCAGAACAGTGGGGGGGATTTACAATGAGCAGTTCTTC. Translation gives CASRTVGGIYNEQFF. Complete variable domain (other parts from reference TRBV5-1 and TRBJ2-1): KAGVTQTPRYLIKTRGQQVTLSCSPISGHRSVSWYQQTPGQGLQFLFEYFSETQRNKGNFPGRFSGRQFSNSRSEMNVSTLELGDSALYLCASRTVGGIYNEQFFGPGTRLTVL.

V gene TRBV19 combines with J gene TRBJ1-1, with a possible D match to TRBD1 (6 bases). Trimming pared 5 bases from V and 10 bases from J, leaving 17 bases between. Germline lookup yields CDR1 LNHDA and CDR2 SQIVND (reference sequence). The CDR3 has 13 amino acids. CDR3 coding DNA: TGTGCCAGTAGTCCTCGGGACACTGTAGTAGCTTTCTTT. Encoded protein: CASSPRDTVVAFF.

With regard to this clone: At one of its ends the junction is not consistent with the germline gene, which may arise from a read error. This chain uses TRBV13 with TRBJ2-7, with D perhaps TRBD1 (7 bases). Germline V gene sequence: CDR1 PRHDT, CDR2 FYEKMQ (reference sequence). CDR3 length: 14 residues. The CDR3 DNA reads as TGTGCCAGCAGCTCCGGGACAGCCAGCTATCGGGAGAACTTC. As protein: CASSSGTASYRENF. Supplemented by reference TRBV13 and TRBJ2-7, the full variable domain reads AAGVIQSPRHLIKEKRETATLKCYPIPRHDTVYWYQQGPGQDPQFLISFYEKMQSDKGSIPDRFSAQQFSDYHSELNMSSLELGDSALYFCASSSGTASYRENFGPGTRLTVT.

The V call is TRBV5-1, the J call TRBJ1-1; D not certain. Germline CDR1 and CDR2: SGHRS and YFSETQ. V was clipped by 0 bases and J by 3 bases, with 9 bases between them. The CDR3 runs to 14 residues. The CDR3 bases are TGCGCCAGCAGCTTGGCCGGCAGCCACACTGAAGCTTTCTTT. Translation gives CASSLAGSHTEAFF.

The V call is TRBV5-6, the J call TRBJ2-6; 7 nucleotides align to TRBD1. Germline CDR1 SGHDT, CDR2 YYEEEE. The CDR3 extends over 17 amino acids. V shed 6 bases, J shed 4 bases, and the junction held 13 bases outside the gene matches. The CDR3 DNA reads TGTGCCAGCACCCGGGACAGCCTTACAGCGGGGGCCAACGTCCTGACTTTC. It codes for CASTRDSLTAGANVLTF.

This clone was seen only a few times. The chain carries TRBV9 and TRBJ1-2; TRBD1 might be the D (6 bases). The CDR3 is 13 residues long. Trimming pared 3 bases from V and 2 bases from J, leaving 8 bases between. Germline V gene sequence: CDR1 SGDLS, CDR2 YYNGEE. CDR3 nucleotide sequence: TGTGCCAGCAGCGAGGGGGGAAACTATGGCTACACCTTC. Translation: CASSEGGNYGYTF.

The rearrangement joins TRBV6-1 to TRBJ1-1; 7 bases align to TRBD1. This CDR3 spans 16 amino acids. Germline assignment: CDR1 MNHNS and CDR2 SASEGT. Germline trimming cut 2 bases from V and 4 bases from J; bases unmatched to any gene: 10. In DNA form, the CDR3 reads TGTGCCAGCAGTGAAAGATTTCTCTCAGGGGGCACTGAAGCTTTCTTT. Translating it yields CASSERFLSGGTEAFF.

The chain carries TRBV12-3 or TRBV12-4 and TRBJ2-4; no firm D call. CDR3 length: 13 residues. Trimming stripped 6 bases from V and 6 bases from J, with 12 bases between. CDR3 bases: TGTGCCAGCAGAGCTGGGATGTCAAACATTCAGTACTTC. The encoded protein is CASRAGMSNIQYF.